Below are 30 T cell receptor beta chains sequenced from a single sample in a study of shared clonotypes between healthy human individuals (dated by TCRdb to 2020 to 2022). Libraries were prepared through the immunoSEQ multiplex PCR assay. TCRdb's version of the immuneACCESS table is confined to in-frame rearrangements and falls short of the full clone set. An unresolved V gene accounts for under half of the shortfall where checked; the remainder is of unknown origin. This sample gives around 550,000 clones in total; almost 97% of them show up just once. Roughly 0.06% of the sample comes from the top ten. Sequenced: naive CD4+ T cells sorted from blood. The sample's cell subset or site label, in plain terms: CD45RA+ positively selected. Receptor source: a woman in her 30s in good health.

The V call is TRBV4-2, the J call TRBJ2-7, with TRBD2 matching over 8 bases. The CDR3 length is 19 residues. Trimming took 2 bases from V and 3 from J; bases not matched to a gene: 18. Looked up from germline, CDR1 is LGHNA and CDR2 is YNFKEQ. The CDR3 DNA follows: TGTGCCAGCAGCCAATCCCAGGGGCACAGCGGGAGTTCCCTCTACGAGCAGTACTTC. Protein sequence: CASSQSQGHSGSSLYEQYF.

This rearrangement joins TRBV28 to TRBJ1-1; no clear D. Trimming removed 3 bases at V and 4 bases at J, with 24 bases between. The germline gives CDR1 MDHEN, CDR2 SYDVKM. This CDR3 comprises 18 residues. In DNA, the CDR3 is TGTGCCAGCAGTTTTTTCGTGGGTAGGCCCCCCGGAGGCACTGAAGCTTTCTTT. It yields the protein CASSFFVGRPPGGTEAFF. The full variable domain, its missing parts supplied by reference TRBV28 and TRBJ1-1, is DVKVTQSSRYLVKRTGEKVFLECVQDMDHENMFWYRQDPGLGLRLIYFSYDVKMKEKGDIPEGYSVSREKKERFSLILESASTNQTSMYLCASSFFVGRPPGGTEAFFGQGTRLTVV.

This rearrangement joins TRBV6-5 to TRBJ1-1, with 7 bases aligning to TRBD1. The V gene end was trimmed by 6 bases and the J gene end by 2 bases; junction bases not matched to a gene: 6. The CDR3 is 14 residues long. Germline V gene data show CDR1 as MNHEY and CDR2 as SVGAGI. Here the CDR3 DNA reads TGTGCCAGCAGACCGACAGGGTTTAACACTGAAGCTTTCTTT. This translates into CASRPTGFNTEAFF.

The chain is built from TRBV9 and TRBJ1-3; 7 bases line up with TRBD1. Trimming cost V 4 bases and J 0 bases; bases outside gene matches: 10. Germline V gene data show CDR1 as SGDLS and CDR2 as YYNGEE. This CDR3 is 17 amino acids long. CDR3 region: CASSTQQGLSSGNTIYF. DNA of the CDR3: TGTGCCAGCAGCACCCAACAGGGGTTGAGCTCTGGAAACACCATATATTTT.

This clone has just one count. The CDR3 here is CASSHGQNYGYTF. The DNA for the CDR3 is TGTGCCAGCAGTCATGGACAAAACTATGGCTACACCTTC. The rearrangement joins TRBV28 to TRBJ1-2; the D gene is possibly TRBD1 (5 bases). This CDR3 comprises 13 residues. Germline CDR1 reads MDHEN; CDR2 reads SYDVKM. The germline V and J ends were trimmed by 5 bases and 2 bases, with 9 bases remaining between them.

V and J are TRBV5-4 and TRBJ2-3; 9 bases align to TRBD2. Looked up from germline, CDR1 is SGHNT and CDR2 is YYREEE (reference sequence). This CDR3 comprises 15 residues. Trimming at V came to 5 bases and at J to 4 bases, leaving 8 bases not matched to a gene. In DNA form, the CDR3 reads TGTGCCAGCAGTCGGATTAGCGGGAGCCCAGATACGCAGTATTTT. Protein sequence: CASSRISGSPDTQYF.

The V call is TRBV4-1, the J call TRBJ1-5, with D tentatively TRBD1 (6 bases). The V end was cut by 4 bases, the J end by 10 bases, with 17 bases between. The length of the CDR3 is 14 residues. Germline V CDR1 and CDR2: MGHRA, YSYEKL. The CDR3 coding sequence is TGCGCCAGCAGCCCGACGGGGGCGAGAGGACCCCAGCATTTT. This translates into CASSPTGARGPQHF.

The chain combines TRBV10-1 with TRBJ2-5, with unresolved D. In germline, CDR1 is WNHNN, CDR2 SYGVQD (reference sequence). V was cut by 0 bases and J by 2 bases, with 10 bases left in between. The CDR3 totals 15 residues. The CDR3 here is CASSESVARQETQYF. CDR3 in DNA: TGCGCCAGCAGTGAGTCTGTAGCCAGACAAGAGACCCAGTACTTC.

This clone was found once. The rearrangement uses TRBV4-1 and TRBJ2-1; 9 bases agree with TRBD1. CDR1 MGHRA and CDR2 YSYEKL come from the germline V gene. This CDR3 has 14 residues. The V and J ends lost 4 bases and 8 bases, in that order; junction bases with no gene match: 6. The CDR3 loop reads CASSRDRVGHEQFF. CDR3 DNA: TGCGCCAGCAGCCGGGACAGGGTGGGCCATGAGCAGTTCTTC.

The chain has TRBV4-1 and TRBJ2-3; possibly TRBD1 for D (5 bases). The germline V gene has CDR1 MGHRA and CDR2 YSYEKL. Trimming left V 2 bases short and J 4 bases short, with 13 bases between. This CDR3 is 15 amino acids long. CDR3 DNA: TGCGCCAGCAGCCAATGGGGCCTGGGCGCAGATACGCAGTATTTT. This codes for CASSQWGLGADTQYF.

The J gene is TRBJ1-2, the V gene TRBV6-5; D perhaps matches TRBD1 (5 bases). This CDR3 is 16 amino acids long. Trimming pared 0 bases from V and 1 base from J, leaving 12 bases between. Germline CDR1 is MNHEY and CDR2 is SVGAGI. The CDR3 nucleotides read TGTGCCAGCAGTTACTCGTACAGGACCCTTAACTATGGCTACACCTTC. This translates into CASSYSYRTLNYGYTF.

This sequence joins TRBV19 and TRBJ2-7, with 12 nucleotides matching TRBD2. Per germline, CDR1 LNHDA and CDR2 SQIVND (reference sequence). The CDR3 is made up of 15 amino acids. The V segment lost 4 bases and the J segment 7 bases; nucleotides outside the gene matches: 8. CDR3: CASSRRLAGVNEQYF. The CDR3 DNA is TGTGCCAGTAGTAGGCGACTAGCGGGAGTCAATGAGCAGTACTTC.

The rearrangement uses TRBV30 and TRBJ2-4; D remains ambiguous. V was clipped by 0 bases and J by 7 bases, with 10 bases between them. The CDR3 loop spans 13 amino acids. Germline-derived CDR1 and CDR2 are GTSNPN and SVGIG (reference sequence). CDR3 loop: CAWSVGIGNIQYF. The DNA of the CDR3 is TGTGCCTGGAGTGTAGGGATTGGGAACATTCAGTACTTC.

This clone has a single count. The chain links TRBV11-3 to TRBJ2-7, with 7 bases fitting TRBD2. V was clipped by 6 bases and J by 3 bases; unmatched bases: 11. The length of the CDR3 is 15 residues. Germline CDR1 is SGHNT and CDR2 is YENEEA. CDR3 protein: CASSPGTTLFYEQYF. CDR3 bases: TGTGCCAGCAGTCCCGGGACTACATTATTCTACGAGCAGTACTTC.

The chain recombines TRBV7-9 with TRBJ1-1; D is uncertain. V shed 5 bases and J shed 0 bases, with 10 bases lying between them. CDR3 size: 14 residues. CDR1 is SEHNR, CDR2 FQNEAQ, per germline (reference sequence). As DNA, the CDR3 is TGTGCCAGCAGCCGAAGAGATTTGAACACTGAAGCTTTCTTT. It translates to CASSRRDLNTEAFF. The full variable domain, completed using reference TRBV7-9 and TRBJ1-1, is DTGVSQNPRHKITKRGQNVTFRCDPISEHNRLYWYRQTLGQGPEFLTYFQNEAQLEKSRLLSDRFSAERPKGSFSTLEIQRTEQGDSAMYLCASSRRDLNTEAFFGQGTRLTVV.

CDR3 coding DNA: TGCGCCAGCAGCCAAGGCAGGGGTGGCAATCAGCCCCAGCATTTT. Translation gives CASSQGRGGNQPQHF. The chain recombines TRBV4-1 with TRBJ1-5, with D possibly being TRBD1 (6 bases). Germline CDR1 MGHRA, CDR2 YSYEKL. Trimming removed 1 base at V and 2 bases at J, with 9 bases between. The CDR3 sequence is 15 residues long.

This chain connects TRBV7-8 to TRBJ2-1; 7 nucleotides match TRBD2. The J segment lost 6 bases and the V segment lost 5 bases, leaving 13 bases of the junction unmatched. This CDR3 spans 16 amino acids. CDR1 and CDR2 (germline): SGHVS, FQNEAQ. CDR3 nucleotides: TGTGCCAGCAGCCGGCTGAGTAGCGGGCCTCTCAATGAGCAGTTCTTC. This codes for CASSRLSSGPLNEQFF.

This chain uses TRBV6-4 with TRBJ2-2; TRBD2 matches 9 bases. This CDR3 comprises 16 residues. V shed 4 bases and J 5 bases; nucleotides not matched to a gene: 8. CDR1 and CDR2 from the germline V gene are MRHNA and SNTAGT. CDR3 nucleotide sequence: TGTGCCAGCAGTGGGGGGGGACTAGCCTTAACCGGGGAGCTGTTTTTT. Its translation is CASSGGGLALTGELFF.

The chain has TRBV5-1 and TRBJ2-2; tentatively, D is TRBD1 (5 bases). The CDR3 loop spans 16 amino acids. V lost 1 base to trimming and J lost 0 bases, with 10 bases between them. Germline V gene sequence: CDR1 SGHRS, CDR2 YFSETQ. CDR3 residues: CASSLNSGPNTGELFF. In DNA, the CDR3 is TGCGCCAGCAGCTTGAATTCAGGGCCGAACACCGGGGAGCTGTTTTTT.

This chain connects TRBV19 to TRBJ2-5, with TRBD2 matching over 8 bases. The DNA end favors TRBJ2-7, so the J call may be wrong. This CDR3 has 18 amino acids. CDR1 LNHDA and CDR2 SQIVND come from the germline V gene (reference sequence). The CDR3 nucleotides read TGTGCCAGTAGTATCGGAGCTCCCCTTACGGGAGGGAACTACGAGCAGTACTTC. Translated, it gives CASSIGAPLTGGNYEQYF.

The rearrangement joins TRBV6-6 to TRBJ1-6; D perhaps matches TRBD1 (6 bases). CDR1 MNHNY and CDR2 SVGAGI come from the germline V gene (reference sequence). V lost 2 bases, J lost 10 bases, and 12 bases lay in between. The CDR3 has 14 residues. CDR3 amino acids: CASSYRTESSPLHF. CDR3 coding DNA: TGTGCCAGCAGTTACCGGACAGAAAGCTCACCCCTCCACTTT.

The V call is TRBV11-1, the J call TRBJ2-7; 16 bases fit TRBD2. The CDR3 loop spans 16 amino acids. Germline values: CDR1 SGHAT, CDR2 FQDESV (reference sequence). V lost 4 bases, J lost 2 bases, and 2 bases stayed unmatched. CDR3 residues: CASSSGTSGRAYEQYF. The DNA for the CDR3 is TGTGCCAGCAGCTCCGGGACTAGCGGGAGGGCCTACGAGCAGTACTTC.

The V call is TRBV11-2, the J call TRBJ2-7; no reliable D call. Between the trimmed V and J ends, which lost 2 bases and 2 bases, there was a span of 7 bases. CDR3 length: 13 residues. Germline V gives CDR1 SGHAT, CDR2 FQNNGV. In DNA, the CDR3 is TGTGCCAGCAGCTTACTAGAAACCTACGAGCAGTACTTC. Translation gives CASSLLETYEQYF. The full variable domain, its missing parts supplied by reference TRBV11-2 and TRBJ2-7, is EAGVAQSPRYKIIEKRQSVAFWCNPISGHATLYWYQQILGQGPKLLIQFQNNGVVDDSQLPKDRFSAERLKGVDSTLKIQPAKLEDSAVYLCASSLLETYEQYFGPGTRLTVT.

The V call is TRBV5-1, the J call TRBJ2-7; D possibly matches TRBD1 or TRBD2 (6 bases each). Looked up from germline, CDR1 is SGHRS and CDR2 is YFSETQ. Trimming took off 4 bases at V and 6 bases at J, with 20 bases between the two ends. The CDR3 is 15 amino acids. This chain's CDR3 is CASSPGAGTRAEQYF. In DNA form, the CDR3 reads TGCGCCAGCAGCCCGGGGGCAGGAACAAGAGCCGAGCAGTACTTC.

This chain connects TRBV19 to TRBJ1-1, with TRBD1 as a possible D gene (5 bases). V was clipped by 1 base and J by 5 bases, with 26 bases between them. The CDR3 totals 19 residues. Germline V gives CDR1 LNHDA, CDR2 SQIVND (reference sequence). The CDR3 bases are TGTGCCAGTAGTATAGTAAGGAAGATTCGGACACCCGAGGTAACTGAAGCTTTCTTT. Translation gives CASSIVRKIRTPEVTEAFF.

The rearrangement joins TRBV7-9 to TRBJ1-4; a weak D match, TRBD1 (5 bases). Trimming stripped 1 base from V and 0 bases from J, with 15 bases between. This CDR3 has 18 residues. CDR1 is SEHNR, CDR2 FQNEAQ, per germline (reference sequence). In DNA form, the CDR3 reads TGTGCCAGCAGCTTAGTCCTGACAGTAATTGCAACTAATGAAAAACTGTTTTTT. It codes for CASSLVLTVIATNEKLFF.

The rearrangement links TRBV5-1 to TRBJ1-3, with D unresolved. The germline gives CDR1 SGHRS, CDR2 YFSETQ. The CDR3 runs 14 residues. The germline V and J ends were trimmed by 0 bases and 2 bases, with 6 bases remaining between them. This chain's CDR3 is CASSLGSPGNTIYF. CDR3 sequence (DNA): TGCGCCAGCAGCTTGGGAAGTCCTGGAAACACCATATATTTT.

The V gene is TRBV5-1, the J gene TRBJ2-2, with 9 bases lining up with TRBD2. Losses at the gene ends were 0 bases for V and 5 bases for J; bases not matched to a gene: 5. The germline gives CDR1 SGHRS, CDR2 YFSETQ. The CDR3 covers 16 residues. The CDR3 loop is CASSLVLAGYTGELFF. The CDR3 DNA sequence: TGCGCCAGCAGCTTGGTTCTAGCGGGATATACCGGGGAGCTGTTTTTT.

On this clone: Other DNA sequences within the sample encode an identical CDR3. V usage is TRBV5-1 and J usage is TRBJ2-1; D unclear. Germline V gene data show CDR1 as SGHRS and CDR2 as YFSETQ. CDR3 size: 11 residues. Trimming shortened V by 3 bases and J by 7 bases, and 5 bases separated the two germline ends. CDR3 DNA sequence: TGCGCCAGCAGCTCCCGGAATGAGCAGTTCTTC. Amino acid sequence: CASSSRNEQFF.

The rearrangement joins TRBV18 to TRBJ2-4; possible D gene TRBD1, 5 bases. CDR3 size: 15 residues. Between the trimmed V and J ends, which lost 8 bases and 0 bases, there was a span of 14 bases. CDR1 is KGHSH and CDR2 is LQKENI in the germline V gene. The CDR3 here is CASPQESLAKNIQYF. CDR3 sequence (DNA): TGTGCCAGCCCACAGGAGTCACTAGCCAAAAACATTCAGTACTTC.